Listed below are T cell receptor beta chains from one sample, sequenced in a study of blood T cell repertoires in COVID-19. Clones were read by immunoSEQ multiplex PCR, and TCRdb kept only the in-frame ones, dropping some. The sample yields around 130,000 clones, approximately 90% seen once. The sequencing input was peripheral blood. These receptors all stem from a woman between 45 and 65 years old with acute or convalescent COVID-19. Each CDR3 is given with its conserved first and last residue. The D gene is left open where the match is weak. Clone size is stated in some rows and not others, as once, few, many or a class when expanded.

d_gene	v_gene	abundance	j_gene	CDR3aa	CDR3nt
TRBD1	TRBV27	NA	TRBJ1-1	CASSPRGQILRHEAFF	TGTGCCAGCAGTCCACGGGGACAGATCCTTCGTCATGAAGCTTTCTTT
NA	TRBV7-6	many	TRBJ2-1	CASSLAGIYNEQFF	TGTGCCAGCAGCTTGGCGGGCATATACAATGAGCAGTTCTTC
TRBD2	TRBV19	once	TRBJ2-5	CASSTTGLAGGETQYF	TGTGCCAGTAGTACGACGGGACTAGCGGGAGGGGAGACCCAGTACTTC
TRBD2	TRBV2	NA	TRBJ2-1	CASSGSGRSYNEQFF	TGTGCCAGCAGTGGGAGCGGGAGAAGTTACAATGAGCAGTTCTTC
NA	TRBV5-1	NA	TRBJ1-1	CASSLEGVNTEAFF	TGCGCCAGCAGCTTGGAGGGGGTGAACACTGAAGCTTTCTTT
NA	TRBV7-9	once	TRBJ1-6	CASSSMKGNSPLHF	TGTGCCAGCAGCTCTATGAAGGGGAATTCACCCCTCCACTTT
TRBD2	TRBV14	NA	TRBJ2-5	CASSQESLAGGQETQYF	TGTGCCAGCAGCCAAGAAAGCCTAGCGGGAGGCCAAGAGACCCAGTACTTC
NA	TRBV7-9	few	TRBJ2-1	CASSDRRSEQRNNEQFF	TGTGCCAGCAGCGACCGGAGAAGCGAGCAGAGGAACAATGAGCAGTTCTTC
NA	TRBV4-3	NA	TRBJ2-5	CASSQGDKQETQYF	TGCGCCAGCAGCCAAGGGGACAAGCAAGAGACCCAGTACTTC
NA	TRBV19	NA	TRBJ2-7	CASSITVMVEQYF	TGTGCCAGTAGTATCACGGTGATGGTCGAGCAGTACTTC
NA	TRBV27	NA	TRBJ2-3	CASTPRGLLTDTQYF	TGTGCCAGCACCCCGCGAGGACTGCTAACAGATACGCAGTATTTT
TRBD1	TRBV6-1	NA	TRBJ1-2	CASSEGQGPNYGYTF	TGTGCCAGCAGTGAAGGACAGGGGCCTAACTATGGCTACACCTTC
TRBD1	TRBV7-8	NA	TRBJ2-2	CASSLDRDPTTGELFF	TGTGCCAGCAGCCTAGACAGGGACCCAACCACCGGGGAGCTGTTTTTT
NA	TRBV3-1/TRBV3-2	NA	TRBJ1-4	CASSYNWTQGHPNEKLFF	TGTGCCAGCAGCTATAATTGGACCCAGGGACACCCTAATGAAAAACTGTTTTTT
TRBD1	TRBV11-3	NA	TRBJ1-2	CASSYRQGFNYGYTF	TGTGCCAGCAGCTACCGACAGGGGTTTAACTATGGCTACACCTTC
NA	TRBV5-1	NA	TRBJ1-5	CASSPAGGAVQPQHF	TGCGCCAGCAGCCCGGCCGGGGGTGCGGTTCAGCCCCAGCATTTT
TRBD1	TRBV7-7	NA	TRBJ2-5	CASGTGGFGETQYF	TGTGCCAGCGGGACAGGGGGCTTCGGGGAGACCCAGTACTTC
NA	TRBV5-1	NA	TRBJ1-4	CASSLVPLGGPEKLFF	TGCGCCAGCAGCTTAGTCCCCTTGGGGGGGCCCGAAAAACTGTTTTTT
NA	TRBV19	NA	TRBJ1-2	CASRGGVVDGYTF	TGTGCCAGTAGGGGAGGGGTTGTAGATGGCTACACCTTC
NA	TRBV6-5	once	TRBJ2-1	CASSYGGSSYNEQFF	TGTGCCAGCAGTTACGGCGGAAGCTCCTACAATGAGCAGTTCTTC
NA	TRBV27	NA	TRBJ1-6	CASRGLLIHSPLHF	TGTGCCAGCAGAGGACTGCTGATACATTCACCCCTCCACTTT
TRBD2	TRBV4-1	once	TRBJ2-3	CASSQPPGQREGGTDTQYF	TGCGCCAGCAGCCAGCCCCCAGGACAGCGGGAGGGGGGGACAGATACGCAGTATTTT
NA	TRBV28	few	TRBJ2-7	CASRTGRNEQYF	TGTGCCAGCCGAACAGGTAGAAACGAGCAGTACTTC
TRBD1	TRBV29-1	NA	TRBJ2-7	CSVQGQGGEQYF	TGCAGCGTGCAAGGACAGGGAGGCGAGCAGTACTTC
NA	TRBV18	NA	TRBJ1-5	CASSLQGVPNQPQHF	TGTGCCAGCTCACTACAGGGAGTTCCTAATCAGCCCCAGCATTTT
NA	TRBV19	NA	TRBJ1-6	CASRSLQGSSPLHF	TGTGCCAGTAGAAGCTTACAGGGATCGTCACCCCTCCACTTT
TRBD2	TRBV30	NA	TRBJ2-7	CAWSRTSWAYEQYF	TGTGCCTGGAGTCGGACTAGCTGGGCCTACGAGCAGTACTTC
TRBD1	TRBV29-1	NA	TRBJ1-2	CSVDQGTANYGYTF	TGCAGCGTTGATCAAGGGACAGCTAACTATGGCTACACCTTC
NA	TRBV29-1	NA	TRBJ2-7	CSVAGGTAKSPYEQYF	TGCAGCGTTGCAGGTGGAACAGCCAAATCTCCCTACGAGCAGTACTTC
NA	TRBV11-1	NA	TRBJ1-1	CASSLGQNTEAFF	TGTGCCAGCAGCTTAGGACAGAACACTGAAGCTTTCTTT
NA	TRBV11-2	NA	TRBJ1-1	CASSSWQGSRTEAFF	TGTGCCAGCAGCTCATGGCAGGGGTCTAGGACTGAAGCTTTCTTT
NA	TRBV6-2/TRBV6-3	NA	TRBJ1-1	CASSYRFGTEAFF	TGTGCCAGCAGTTACCGATTCGGGACTGAAGCTTTCTTT
NA	TRBV4-2	NA	TRBJ1-2	CASSQGTTGKHGYTF	TGTGCCAGCAGCCAGGGTACAACAGGGAAACATGGCTACACCTTC
TRBD1	TRBV7-3	NA	TRBJ2-1	CASSRGQGNNEQFF	TGTGCCAGCAGCCGGGGACAGGGTAACAATGAGCAGTTCTTC
NA	TRBV12-5	NA	TRBJ2-6	CASGFKGISGANVLTF	TGTGCTAGTGGGTTTAAGGGGATCTCTGGGGCCAACGTCCTGACTTTC
TRBD2	TRBV3-1/TRBV3-2	NA	TRBJ2-7	CASSQTSGSSYEQYF	TGTGCCAGCAGCCAAACTAGCGGGAGCTCCTACGAGCAGTACTTC
NA	TRBV30	NA	TRBJ2-5	CAWGGSQETQYF	TGTGCCTGGGGGGGCAGCCAAGAGACCCAGTACTTC
NA	TRBV12-3/TRBV12-4	NA	TRBJ2-7	CASSSYWAEQYF	TGTGCCAGCAGTTCGTACTGGGCCGAGCAGTACTTC